Below, 18 T cell receptor beta chains from the same sample are listed, as sequenced in a study of T cell responses to AZD1222 COVID-19 vaccine. Sequencing used immunoSEQ multiplex PCR; TCRdb keeps in-frame clones, though not all of them. Among about 54,000 clones listed, around 89% were seen once. Sequencing was performed on peripheral blood, taken on day 0 of AZD1222 vaccination. The receptors shown here come from an adult in good health.

This clone was seen a handful of times. The CDR3 sequence is CASSAVSLSYEQYF. Written as DNA, the CDR3 is TGTGCCAGCAGCGCGGTTTCGCTCTCCTACGAGCAGTACTTC. The chain links TRBV7-8 to TRBJ2-7; D gene uncertain. Deletions cut 5 bases from V and 0 bases from J, with 11 bases between. CDR1 and CDR2 from the germline V gene are SGHVS and FQNEAQ. The CDR3 is 14 residues long.

The V gene is TRBV27, the J gene TRBJ1-2; D is perhaps TRBD1 (5 bases). Germline values: CDR1 MNHEY, CDR2 SMNVEV (reference sequence). This CDR3 has 15 amino acids. The V gene lost 5 bases and the J gene lost 4 bases, with 17 bases spanning the gap. The CDR3 protein is CASSPPGRGFYGYTF. The DNA of the CDR3 is TGTGCCAGCAGTCCACCCGGGAGGGGCTTCTATGGCTACACCTTC.

J is TRBJ2-1 and V is TRBV7-3; 10 nucleotides align to TRBD2. Trimming removed 2 bases from V and 4 bases from J; junction bases left unmatched: 2. This CDR3 is built from 15 residues. The germline CDR1 and CDR2 sequences are SGHTA and FQGTGA. The CDR3: CASSLGTSVYNEQFF. The CDR3, as DNA: TGTGCCAGCAGCTTAGGGACTAGCGTTTACAATGAGCAGTTCTTC.

The chain has TRBV19 and TRBJ2-7; 11 positions match TRBD2. The CDR3 length is 15 residues. Looked up from germline, CDR1 is LNHDA and CDR2 is SQIVND (reference sequence). J lost 3 bases, V lost 3 bases, and 4 bases had no gene match. In nucleotides, the CDR3 is TGTGCCAGTAGTATTTTGGGGACTAGCGGCTACGAGCAGTACTTC. Its translation is CASSILGTSGYEQYF.

The chain joins TRBV11-2 to TRBJ2-3, with D unclear. Germline V CDR1 and CDR2: SGHAT, FQNNGV. Trimming took off 7 bases at V and 4 bases at J, with 9 bases between the two ends. The CDR3 runs to 12 residues. The DNA of the CDR3 is TGTGCCAGCAATCAGGCCTCAGATACGCAGTATTTT. Its protein is CASNQASDTQYF.

This chain connects TRBV6-6 to TRBJ2-2; 7 bases align to TRBD1. Losses at the gene ends were 7 bases for V and 0 bases for J; bases not matched to a gene: 8. The CDR3 is 16 amino acids. The V gene's germline CDR1 is MNHNY and CDR2 SVGAGI (reference sequence). Here the CDR3 reads CASTLRQGANTGELFF. Written as DNA, the CDR3 is TGTGCCAGCACCCTCCGACAGGGAGCGAACACCGGGGAGCTGTTTTTT.

J is TRBJ2-4 and V is TRBV28; TRBD1 is a possible D gene (5 bases). The V and J ends lost 4 bases and 6 bases respectively, with 13 bases between them. The CDR3 is 14 residues long. Germline CDR1 is MDHEN and CDR2 is SYDVKM. Here the CDR3 DNA reads TGTGCCAGCAGTTCCTCAGGGAATACAAACATTCAGTACTTC. It translates to CASSSSGNTNIQYF.

The chain employs TRBV5-1 and TRBJ1-6, with TRBD1 matching 7 bases. Per the germline V gene, CDR1 is SGHRS and CDR2 is YFSETQ. Losses at the gene ends were 4 bases for V and 7 bases for J; bases not matched to a gene: 5. CDR3 length: 14 amino acids. As DNA, the CDR3 is TGCGCCAGCAGCCTAGGGACAGCAAATTCACCCCTCCACTTT. It specifies CASSLGTANSPLHF.

The V and J genes are TRBV28 and TRBJ1-1; D is undetermined. CDR3 size: 15 residues. V lost 1 base and J 4 bases, leaving 13 bases between the germline ends. The germline V gene encodes CDR1 MDHEN and CDR2 SYDVKM. This chain's CDR3 is CASSLYSPPGTEAFF. The CDR3 DNA sequence: TGTGCCAGCAGTTTATATAGCCCCCCAGGCACTGAAGCTTTCTTT.

The genes are TRBV18 and TRBJ1-1; 10 bases match TRBD1. V lost 5 bases, J lost 4 bases, and 4 bases stayed unmatched. Germline V gives CDR1 KGHSH, CDR2 LQKENI. The length of the CDR3 is 14 residues. The CDR3 coding sequence is TGTGCCAGCTCATCCGGACAGGGGGGCACTGAAGCTTTCTTT. As protein: CASSSGQGGTEAFF.

The V and J genes are TRBV28 and TRBJ1-2; unclear D gene. Trimming shortened V by 5 bases and J by 8 bases, and 18 bases separated the two germline ends. This CDR3 comprises 14 residues. The V gene's germline CDR1 is MDHEN and CDR2 SYDVKM. Written as DNA, the CDR3 is TGTGCCAGCAGTCCCCTGGCCCCCGGCCTAGGCTACACCTTC. Translation: CASSPLAPGLGYTF.

The chain uses TRBV30 and TRBJ2-5, with TRBD1 matching over 8 bases. The CDR3 consists of 15 residues. Germline values: CDR1 GTSNPN, CDR2 SVGIG (reference sequence). The J segment lost 1 base and the V segment lost 3 bases, leaving 7 bases of the junction unmatched. The DNA of the CDR3 is TGTGCCTGGAGCGGAAATGGACAGGGCCAAGAGACCCAGTACTTC. Translated: CAWSGNGQGQETQYF.

The sample holds one count of this clone. The chain couples TRBV29-1 to TRBJ2-1; weak D call: TRBD2 (5 bases). CDR1 is SQVTM and CDR2 is ANQGSEA in the germline V gene. CDR3 size: 13 residues. Deletions cut 4 bases from V and 0 bases from J, with 7 bases between. CDR3 in amino acids: CSVGSGSYNEQFF. The CDR3, as DNA: TGCAGCGTTGGGAGCGGCTCCTACAATGAGCAGTTCTTC.

The J gene is TRBJ1-2, the V gene TRBV18; weak D call: TRBD1 (6 bases). CDR3 length: 16 amino acids. Looked up from germline, CDR1 is KGHSH and CDR2 is LQKENI. The V end was cut by 3 bases, the J end by 0 bases, with 14 bases between. The CDR3 is CASSPTGEFTNYGYTF. DNA for the CDR3: TGTGCCAGCTCACCGACAGGAGAGTTTACTAACTATGGCTACACCTTC.

The CDR3 bases are TGTGCCAGCAGTCTACAGGGAGGGAGTGGCTACACCTTC. Its translation: CASSLQGGSGYTF. The chain links TRBV6-5 to TRBJ1-2; maybe TRBD1 (6 bases). Trimming took 5 bases from V and 7 from J, leaving 14 bases between them. Germline CDR1 and CDR2: MNHEY and SVGAGI. There are 13 residues in the CDR3.

V usage is TRBV28 and J usage is TRBJ2-7, with D perhaps TRBD1 or TRBD2 (5 bases each). Germline CDR1 is MDHEN and CDR2 is SYDVKM. The CDR3 runs 14 residues. The V gene lost 10 bases and the J gene lost 3 bases, with 19 bases spanning the gap. The chain's CDR3 is CATTIHGAIYEQYF. CDR3 coding DNA: TGTGCCACGACAATCCACGGGGCCATCTACGAGCAGTACTTC.

J is TRBJ2-5 and V is TRBV18; D might be TRBD1 (5 bases). Per germline, CDR1 KGHSH and CDR2 LQKENI. The CDR3 consists of 15 residues. Trimming took 0 bases from V and 2 from J, leaving 10 bases between them. The CDR3 nucleotides read TGTGCCAGCTCACCACCCCCAGGGTCTCAAGAGACCCAGTACTTC. It is translated as CASSPPPGSQETQYF.

The V call is TRBV11-2, the J call TRBJ1-2; D gene uncertain. Trimming removed 2 bases at V and 4 bases at J, with 14 bases between. The germline CDR1 and CDR2 sequences are SGHAT and FQNNGV. The CDR3 consists of 15 residues. The CDR3 nucleotides read TGTGCCAGCAGCTTAACCCCCTCAGCCCTCTATGGCTACACCTTC. Translation: CASSLTPSALYGYTF.